Below, one T cell receptor beta chain is given with its context. The sample belongs to a study of blood T cell repertoires in COVID-19. The CDR3 runs to 16 residues. CDR1 LGHNA and CDR2 YNFKEQ come from the germline V gene. Trimming shortened V by 0 bases and J by 4 bases, and 16 bases separated the two germline ends. Method: immunoSEQ multiplex PCR; TCRdb's copy keeps in-frame clones and lacks some. The data hold 130,000 to 150,000 clones, with around nine tenths observed a single time. Sequencing used PBMCs or T cells enriched from blood (not recorded which). The TCR originated in a woman in her thirties with acute COVID-19. The chain has TRBV4-2 and TRBJ2-7; D is possibly TRBD2 (5 bases). CDR3 nucleotides: TGTGCCAGCAGCCAAGAGGTTGAGGGTACCCATTACGAGCAGTACTTC. It is translated as CASSQEVEGTHYEQYF.